Listed below are T cell receptor beta chains from one sample, sequenced in a study of prognosis after radiotherapy for stage I lung cancer. MiXCR was run by TCRdb on the multiplex PCR reads, yielding one entry per CDR3 protein. This table has some 60,000 distinct CDR3 sequences, 26% appearing once. Sequencing was performed on PBMCs, taken before or after stereotactic body radiation therapy (not recorded which). These receptor sequences come from a donor aged 50 or older with non-small cell lung cancer. CDR3s include the opening cysteine and the closing phenylalanine or tryptophan. D genes are given only for firm matches. Some rows have no size entry. The others give once, few or many, or a class for an expanded clone.

D gene	V gene	clone size	CDR3 length	J gene	CDR3 DNA	CDR3 protein
.	TRBV5-1	many	16	TRBJ2-1	TGCGCCAGCAGCTTGATGGGGGGGCTAACCTACAATGAGCAGTTCTTC	CASSLMGGLTYNEQFF
TRBD2	TRBV6-1	many	18	TRBJ2-5	TGTGCCAGCAGTGAGGTTACTAGCGGGGCCCCCCCCCAAGAGACCCAGTACTTC	CASSEVTSGAPPQETQYF
TRBD1	TRBV2	.	12	TRBJ1-2	TGTGCCAGTAGACAGGGAGGGGTCGGCTTCACCTTC	CASRQGGVGFTF
TRBD1	TRBV7-3	many	16	TRBJ2-1	TGTGCCAGCAGCTTAAGCGGACAGGGGGGATACAATGAGCAGTTCTTC	CASSLSGQGGYNEQFF
TRBD1	TRBV5-1	.	15	TRBJ2-7	TGCGCCAGCAAGCTAGGTGGGACAGGGCCCGACAATCAGTACTTC	CASKLGGTGPDNQYF
.	TRBV19	many	15	TRBJ2-7	TGTGCCAGTAGTATCTCGGTGGCGGCGTCCTACGAGCAGTACTTC	CASSISVAASYEQYF
TRBD1	TRBV7-9	many	16	TRBJ1-5	TGTGCCAGCAGCTTAGGAGGGACAGGGAACAATCAGCCCCAGCATTTT	CASSLGGTGNNQPQHF
TRBD2	TRBV10-3	many	14	TRBJ2-1	TGTGCCATCAGTGAAGCGGGGCCCTACAATGAGCAGTTCTTC	CAISEAGPYNEQFF
.	TRBV4-2	many	16	TRBJ2-7	TGTGCCAGCAGCCAAGATTTGAGACAGAGCTCCTACGAGCAGTACTTC	CASSQDLRQSSYEQYF
.	TRBV6-9	.	16	TRBJ1-6	TGTGCCAGCAGTTATGCCAGAAGCACTACAAACTCACCCCTCCACTTT	CASSYARSTTNSPLHF
.	TRBV28	many	13	TRBJ1-2	TGTGCCAGCAGTTTTTGGCAGTACTATGGCTACACCTTC	CASSFWQYYGYTF
.	TRBV12-3/TRBV12-4	many	13	TRBJ1-5	TGTGCCAGCAGTTTAAGGGACAATCAGCCCCAGCATTTT	CASSLRDNQPQHF
.	TRBV5-1	.	12	TRBJ2-1	TGCGCCAGCAGCTGGACGGTGGATGAGCAGTTCTTC	CASSWTVDEQFF
.	TRBV3-2	.	16	TRBJ2-1	TGTGCCAGCAGCCAAGCCTGGGAGGTTACCTACAATGTGCAGTTCTTC	CASSQAWEVTYNVQFF
.	TRBV6-5	many	13	TRBJ1-5	TGTGCCAGCAGTTACTCGATGTCTTTACCCCAGCATTTT	CASSYSMSLPQHF
.	TRBV15	many	12	TRBJ1-1	TGTGCCACCAGCAGGGGGCCGGGTGAAGCTTTCTTT	CATSRGPGEAFF
TRBD2	TRBV20-1	many	12	TRBJ2-1	TGCAGTGGGGGGGGCTCCTACAATGAGCAGTTCTTC	CSGGGSYNEQFF
TRBD1	TRBV11-2	many	15	TRBJ2-7	TGTGCCAGCAGCTTGCCAGGGGGATCCTCCTACGAGCAGTACTTC	CASSLPGGSSYEQYF
.	TRBV10-2	many	13	TRBJ2-2	TGCGCCAGCAGCGGGACAAATACCGGGGAGCTGTTTTTT	CASSGTNTGELFF
TRBD2	TRBV19	many	16	TRBJ2-1	TGTGCCAGTAGTATAGGTAGCGGGACTGTCTACAATGAGCAGTTCTTC	CASSIGSGTVYNEQFF
TRBD2	TRBV29-1	many	14	TRBJ2-5	TGCAGCGTTCAGGGACTAGCGGGGGTGGAGACCCAGTACTTC	CSVQGLAGVETQYF
TRBD1	TRBV28	many	18	TRBJ1-4	TGTGCCAGCAGTCTTCCACTCTCGGCGGGACAGGCTAATGAAAAACTGTTTTTT	CASSLPLSAGQANEKLFF
.	TRBV30	many	12	TRBJ1-2	TGTGCCTGGATGAAAGACACAAGCGGCTACACCTTC	CAWMKDTSGYTF
.	TRBV6-4	many	12	TRBJ2-2	TGTGCCAGCGGGACATCCACCGGGGAGCTGTTTTTT	CASGTSTGELFF
.	TRBV5-1	many	13	TRBJ1-4	TGCGCCAGCAGCTATAGTTTGGGTGAAAAACTGTTTTTT	CASSYSLGEKLFF
.	TRBV4-2	.	15	TRBJ2-1	TGTGCCAGCAGCCGAGATGGAGGAGGGGACACCCCACAGTTCTTC	CASSRDGGGDTPQFF
TRBD2	TRBV5-1	many	19	TRBJ2-1	TGCGCCAGCAGCTTGCAGCCGGGGGAGGGTAGTTGGTCCTACAATGAGCAGTTCTTC	CASSLQPGEGSWSYNEQFF
.	TRBV19	many	13	TRBJ2-5	TGTGCCAGTAGTATAGGGGGCCGGGAGACCCAGTACTTC	CASSIGGRETQYF
.	TRBV29-1	many	16	TRBJ1-3	TGCAGCGTTATGGTGGGGGATATTTACTCTGGAAACACCATATATTTT	CSVMVGDIYSGNTIYF
.	TRBV6-1	.	17	TRBJ2-7	TGTGCCAGCAGTGAAGAAGGACCCGGGACTCTTATTTACGAGCAGTACTTC	CASSEEGPGTLIYEQYF
.	TRBV30	many	12	TRBJ2-7	TGTGCCTGGAGTGGAGGGAGCTACGAGCAGTACTTC	CAWSGGSYEQYF
.	TRBV10-3	many	15	TRBJ1-2	TGTGCCATCAGTGAAATTGGGACTGGGTCGTCAGGCTACACCTTC	CAISEIGTGSSGYTF
TRBD1	TRBV6-2/TRBV6-3	medium-sized	15	TRBJ1-6	TGTGCCAGCAGTGCAACCGGGACAGGGGTTTCACCCCTCCACTTT	CASSATGTGVSPLHF
TRBD2	TRBV3-1	many	16	TRBJ2-1	TGTGCCAGCAGCCAAGATCGACTAGCGGGGGGCCAGGAGCAGTTCTTC	CASSQDRLAGGQEQFF
.	TRBV7-9	.	13	TRBJ1-1	TGTGCCAGCAGACTTAAAGGGAACACTGAAGCTTTCTTT	CASRLKGNTEAFF
TRBD2	TRBV11-2	many	14	TRBJ2-1	TGTGCCAGCAGCTTATCGTCCGGGGGGGGTGAGCAGTTCTTC	CASSLSSGGGEQFF
TRBD2	TRBV6-9	many	16	TRBJ2-5	TGTGCCAGCAGTTACCCTACTAGCGGGGGCCAAGAGACCCAGTACTTC	CASSYPTSGGQETQYF
.	TRBV18	many	16	TRBJ1-6	TGTGCCAGCTCACCCCCCGGCAGAACCAACAATTCACCCCTCCACTTT	CASSPPGRTNNSPLHF
TRBD1	TRBV5-6	many	14	TRBJ1-3	TGTGCCAGCAGCTTGAGGACAGGGCGGGGCACCATATATTTT	CASSLRTGRGTIYF
.	TRBV7-8	.	16	TRBJ2-2	TGTGCCAGCAGCTTAGTGGGGACATGGCCCACCAGGGAGCTGTTTTTT	CASSLVGTWPTRELFF
TRBD2	TRBV20-1	.	15	TRBJ2-3	TGCAGTGCTAGCAGGGTTGCGGGGGGTACAGATACGCAGTATTTT	CSASRVAGGTDTQYF
.	TRBV7-9	many	14	TRBJ1-1	TGTGCCAGCAGCTTAGGGGGGCGGGTCGCTGAAGCTTTCTTT	CASSLGGRVAEAFF